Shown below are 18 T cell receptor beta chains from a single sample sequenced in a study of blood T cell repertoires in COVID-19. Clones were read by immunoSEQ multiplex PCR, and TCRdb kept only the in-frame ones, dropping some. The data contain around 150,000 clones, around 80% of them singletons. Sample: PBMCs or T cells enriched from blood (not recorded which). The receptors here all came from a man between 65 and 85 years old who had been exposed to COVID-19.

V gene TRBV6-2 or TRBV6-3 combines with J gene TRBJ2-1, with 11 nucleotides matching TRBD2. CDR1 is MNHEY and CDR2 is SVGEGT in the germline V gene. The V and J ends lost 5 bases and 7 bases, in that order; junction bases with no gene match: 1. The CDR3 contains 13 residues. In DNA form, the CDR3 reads TGTGCCAGCAGTCGGACTAGCGGGAATGAGCAGTTCTTC. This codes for CASSRTSGNEQFF.

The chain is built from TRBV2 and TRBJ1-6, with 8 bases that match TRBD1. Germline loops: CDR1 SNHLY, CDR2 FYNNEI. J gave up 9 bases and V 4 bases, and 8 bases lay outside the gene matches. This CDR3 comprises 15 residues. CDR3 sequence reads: CASSVIQGDASPLHF. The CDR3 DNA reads TGTGCCAGCAGTGTAATACAGGGGGACGCTTCACCCCTCCACTTT.

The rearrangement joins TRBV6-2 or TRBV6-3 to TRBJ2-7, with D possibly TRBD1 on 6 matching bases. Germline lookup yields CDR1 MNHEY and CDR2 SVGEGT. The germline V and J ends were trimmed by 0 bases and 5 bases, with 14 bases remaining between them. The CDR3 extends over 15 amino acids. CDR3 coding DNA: TGTGCCAGCAGTTACTCTCTACAGGGTTCCCACGAGCAGTACTTC. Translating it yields CASSYSLQGSHEQYF.

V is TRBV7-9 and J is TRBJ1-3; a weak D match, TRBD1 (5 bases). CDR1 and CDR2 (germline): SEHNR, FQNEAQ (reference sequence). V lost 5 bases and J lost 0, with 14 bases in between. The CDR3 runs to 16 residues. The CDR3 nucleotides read TGTGCCAGCAGCCACCCCACAGGAAGCTCTGGAAACACCATATATTTT. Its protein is CASSHPTGSSGNTIYF.

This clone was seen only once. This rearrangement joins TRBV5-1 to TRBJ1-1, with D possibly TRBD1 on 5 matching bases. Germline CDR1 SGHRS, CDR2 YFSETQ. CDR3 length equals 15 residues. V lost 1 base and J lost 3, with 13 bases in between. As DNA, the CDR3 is TGCGCCAGCAGCTTGTTAGCCAAGGGGTACACTGAAGCTTTCTTT. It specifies CASSLLAKGYTEAFF.

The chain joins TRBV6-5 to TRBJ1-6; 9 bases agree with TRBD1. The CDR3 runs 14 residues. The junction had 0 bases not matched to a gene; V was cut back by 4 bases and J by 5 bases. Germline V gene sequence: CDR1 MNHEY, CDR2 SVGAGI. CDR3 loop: CASSWDRDNSPLHF. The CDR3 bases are TGTGCCAGCAGTTGGGACAGGGATAATTCACCCCTCCACTTT.

The CDR3 nucleotides read TGTGCCAGCCGATACCAGGGAGGGGGGACTGAAGCTTTCTTT. Translating it yields CASRYQGGGTEAFF. V usage is TRBV5-4 and J usage is TRBJ1-1, with D possibly matching TRBD1 (6 bases). From germline, CDR1 is SGHNT and CDR2 YYREEE (reference sequence). V was cut by 7 bases and J by 5 bases, with 18 bases left in between. CDR3 length: 14 amino acids. Based on the CDR3 plus reference TRBV5-4 and TRBJ1-1, the full variable domain is ETGVTQSPTHLIKTRGQQVTLRCSSQSGHNTVSWYQQALGQGPQFIFQYYREEENGRGNFPPRFSGLQFPNYSSELNVNALELDDSALYLCASRYQGGGTEAFFGQGTRLTVV.

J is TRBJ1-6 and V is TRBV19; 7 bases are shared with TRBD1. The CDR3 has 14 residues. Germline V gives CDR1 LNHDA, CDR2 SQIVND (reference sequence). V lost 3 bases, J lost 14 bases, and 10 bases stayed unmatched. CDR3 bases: TGTGCCAGTAGTATGGTCGACAGGGCGGAGACCCTCCACTTT. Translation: CASSMVDRAETLHF.

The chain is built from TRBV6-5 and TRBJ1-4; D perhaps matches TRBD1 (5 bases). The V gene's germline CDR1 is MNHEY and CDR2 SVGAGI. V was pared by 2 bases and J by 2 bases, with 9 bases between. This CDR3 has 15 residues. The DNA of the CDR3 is TGTGCCAGCAGTTACGGGGGGAGCACTAATGAAAAACTGTTTTTT. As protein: CASSYGGSTNEKLFF.

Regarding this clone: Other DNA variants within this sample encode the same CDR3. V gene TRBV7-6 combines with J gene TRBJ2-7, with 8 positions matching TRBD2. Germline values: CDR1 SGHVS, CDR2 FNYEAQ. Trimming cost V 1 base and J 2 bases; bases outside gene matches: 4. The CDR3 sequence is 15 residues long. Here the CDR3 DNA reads TGTGCCAGCAGCTTAGACACTAGCGGAACCTACGAGCAGTACTTC. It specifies CASSLDTSGTYEQYF.

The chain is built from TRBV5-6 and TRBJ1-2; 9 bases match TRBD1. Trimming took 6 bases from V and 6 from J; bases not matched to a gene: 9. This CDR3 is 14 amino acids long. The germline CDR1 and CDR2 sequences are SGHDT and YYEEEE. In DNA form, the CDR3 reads TGTGCCAGCAACACGGGACAGGGCCAAAATGGCTACACCTTC. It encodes CASNTGQGQNGYTF.

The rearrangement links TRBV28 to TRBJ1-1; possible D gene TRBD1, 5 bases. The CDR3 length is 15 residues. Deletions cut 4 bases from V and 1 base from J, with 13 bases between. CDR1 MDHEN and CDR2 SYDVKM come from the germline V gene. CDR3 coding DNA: TGTGCCAGCAGTTCCTCGGGACTCTCGAACACTGAAGCTTTCTTT. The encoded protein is CASSSSGLSNTEAFF.

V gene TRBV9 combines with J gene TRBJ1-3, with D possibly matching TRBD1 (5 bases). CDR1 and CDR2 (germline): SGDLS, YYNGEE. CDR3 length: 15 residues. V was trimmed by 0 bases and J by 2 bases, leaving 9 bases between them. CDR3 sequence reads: CASSVAGEAGNTIYF. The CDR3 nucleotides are TGTGCCAGCAGCGTAGCGGGGGAGGCTGGAAACACCATATATTTT.

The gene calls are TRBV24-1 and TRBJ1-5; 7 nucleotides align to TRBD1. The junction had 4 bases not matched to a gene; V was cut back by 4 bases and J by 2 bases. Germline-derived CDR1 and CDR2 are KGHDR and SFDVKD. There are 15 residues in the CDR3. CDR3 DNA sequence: TGTGCCACCAGTGACCCCACAGGGGGCAATCAGCCCCAGCATTTT. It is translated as CATSDPTGGNQPQHF.

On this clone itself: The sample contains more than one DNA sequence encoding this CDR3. Here the CDR3 reads CASSVGTGEYGYTF. The CDR3 DNA is TGTGCCAGCAGCGTAGGGACAGGGGAATATGGCTACACCTTC. The genes are TRBV9 and TRBJ1-2; 9 nucleotides agree with TRBD1. Trimming removed 0 bases from V and 5 bases from J; junction bases left unmatched: 2. The CDR3 covers 14 residues. Per germline, CDR1 SGDLS and CDR2 YYNGEE.

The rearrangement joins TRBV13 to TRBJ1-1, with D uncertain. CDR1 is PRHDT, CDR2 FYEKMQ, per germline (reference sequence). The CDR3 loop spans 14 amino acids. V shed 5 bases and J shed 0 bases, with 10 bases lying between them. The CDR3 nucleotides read TGTGCCAGCAGCCCATCTAATTTGAACACTGAAGCTTTCTTT. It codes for CASSPSNLNTEAFF.

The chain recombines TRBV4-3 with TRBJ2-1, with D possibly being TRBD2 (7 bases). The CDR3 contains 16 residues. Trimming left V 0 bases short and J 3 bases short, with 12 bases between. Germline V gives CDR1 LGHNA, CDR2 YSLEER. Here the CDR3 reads CASSQDEGGGYNEQFF. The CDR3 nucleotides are TGCGCCAGCAGCCAAGATGAGGGAGGGGGCTACAATGAGCAGTTCTTC.

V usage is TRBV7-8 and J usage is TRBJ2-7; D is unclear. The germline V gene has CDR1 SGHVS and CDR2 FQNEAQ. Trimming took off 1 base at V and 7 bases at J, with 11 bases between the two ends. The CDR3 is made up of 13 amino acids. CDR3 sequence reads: CASSLGVAGEQYF. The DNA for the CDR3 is TGTGCCAGCAGCTTAGGTGTCGCCGGGGAGCAGTACTTC.